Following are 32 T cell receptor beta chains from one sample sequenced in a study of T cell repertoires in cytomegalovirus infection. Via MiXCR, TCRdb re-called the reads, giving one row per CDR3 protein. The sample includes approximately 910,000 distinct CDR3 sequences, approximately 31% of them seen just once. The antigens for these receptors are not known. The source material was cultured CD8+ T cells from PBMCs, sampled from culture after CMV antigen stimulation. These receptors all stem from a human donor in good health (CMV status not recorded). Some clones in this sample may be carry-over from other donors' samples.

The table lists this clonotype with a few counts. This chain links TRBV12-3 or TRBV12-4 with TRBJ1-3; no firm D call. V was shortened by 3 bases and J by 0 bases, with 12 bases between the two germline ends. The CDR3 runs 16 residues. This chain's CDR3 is CASSFGEESSGNTIYF. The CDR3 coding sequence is TGTGCCAGCAGTTTTGGGGAGGAGAGCTCTGGAAACACCATATATTTT.

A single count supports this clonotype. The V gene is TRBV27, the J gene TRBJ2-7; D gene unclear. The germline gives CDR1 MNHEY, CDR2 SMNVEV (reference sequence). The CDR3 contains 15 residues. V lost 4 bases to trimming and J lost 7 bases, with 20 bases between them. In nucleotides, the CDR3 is TGTGCCAGCAGTTCCCCCCGGGCAGGCCTCTTGGAGCAGTACTTC. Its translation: CASSSPRAGLLEQYF.

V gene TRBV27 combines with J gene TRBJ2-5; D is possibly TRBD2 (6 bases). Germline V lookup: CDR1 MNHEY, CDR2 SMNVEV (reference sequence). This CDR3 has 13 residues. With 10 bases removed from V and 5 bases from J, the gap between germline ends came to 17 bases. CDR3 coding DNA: TGTGCCACCCGGAGGAGGGCTGGTGAGACCCAGTACTTC. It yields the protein CATRRRAGETQYF.

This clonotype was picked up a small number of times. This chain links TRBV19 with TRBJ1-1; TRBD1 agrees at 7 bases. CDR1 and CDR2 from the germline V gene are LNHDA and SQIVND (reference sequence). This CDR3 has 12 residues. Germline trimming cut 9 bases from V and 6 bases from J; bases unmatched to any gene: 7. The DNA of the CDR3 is TGTGCCAGCCGTTTTCAGGGGGCTGAAGCTTTCTTT. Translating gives CASRFQGAEAFF.

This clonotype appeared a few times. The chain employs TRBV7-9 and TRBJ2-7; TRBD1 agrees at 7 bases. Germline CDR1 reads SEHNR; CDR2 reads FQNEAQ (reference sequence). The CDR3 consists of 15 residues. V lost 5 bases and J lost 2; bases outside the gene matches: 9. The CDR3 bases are TGTGCCAGCAGCCCCCGGACAGGCCTTCCCTACGAGCAGTACTTC. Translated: CASSPRTGLPYEQYF. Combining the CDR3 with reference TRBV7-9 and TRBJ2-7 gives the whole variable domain DTGVSQNPRHKITKRGQNVTFRCDPISEHNRLYWYRQTLGQGPEFLTYFQNEAQLEKSRLLSDRFSAERPKGSFSTLEIQRTEQGDSAMYLCASSPRTGLPYEQYFGPGTRLTVT.

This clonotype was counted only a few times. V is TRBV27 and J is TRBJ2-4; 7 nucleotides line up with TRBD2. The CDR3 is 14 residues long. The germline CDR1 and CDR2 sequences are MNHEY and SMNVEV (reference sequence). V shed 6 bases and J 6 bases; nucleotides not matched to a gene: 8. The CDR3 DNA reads TGTGCCAGCAGCGGTCCCGGGACTACAAACATTCAGTACTTC. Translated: CASSGPGTTNIQYF.

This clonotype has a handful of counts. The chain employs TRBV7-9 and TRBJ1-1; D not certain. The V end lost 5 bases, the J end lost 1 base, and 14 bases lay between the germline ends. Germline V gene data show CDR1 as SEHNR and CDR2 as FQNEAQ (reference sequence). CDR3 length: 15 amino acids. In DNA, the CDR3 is TGTGCCAGCAGCGCTAACCTTCAAGAGAACACTGAAGCTTTCTTT. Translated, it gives CASSANLQENTEAFF.

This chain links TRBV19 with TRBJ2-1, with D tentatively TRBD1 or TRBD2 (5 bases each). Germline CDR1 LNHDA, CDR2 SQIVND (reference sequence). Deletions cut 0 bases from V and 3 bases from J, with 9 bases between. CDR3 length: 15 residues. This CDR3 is CASSIDTGGYNEQFF. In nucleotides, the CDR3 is TGTGCCAGTAGTATAGATACAGGAGGCTACAATGAGCAGTTCTTC. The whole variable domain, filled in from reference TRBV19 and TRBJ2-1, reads DGGITQSPKYLFRKEGQNVTLSCEQNLNHDAMYWYRQDPGQGLRLIYYSQIVNDFQKGDIAEGYSVSREKKESFPLTVTSAQKNPTAFYLCASSIDTGGYNEQFFGPGTRLTVL.

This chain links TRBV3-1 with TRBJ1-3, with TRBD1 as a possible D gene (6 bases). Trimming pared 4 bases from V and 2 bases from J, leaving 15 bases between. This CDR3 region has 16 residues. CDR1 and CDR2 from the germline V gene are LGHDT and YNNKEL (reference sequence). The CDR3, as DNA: TGTGCCAGCAGCCCCAACGACAGGTCCACTGGAAACACCATATATTTT. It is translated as CASSPNDRSTGNTIYF.

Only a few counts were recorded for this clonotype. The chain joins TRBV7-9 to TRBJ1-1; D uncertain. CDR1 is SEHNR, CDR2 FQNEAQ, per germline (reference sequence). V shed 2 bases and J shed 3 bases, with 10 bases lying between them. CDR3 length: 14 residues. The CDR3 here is CASSLTVMDTEAFF. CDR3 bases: TGTGCCAGCAGCTTAACAGTGATGGACACTGAAGCTTTCTTT.

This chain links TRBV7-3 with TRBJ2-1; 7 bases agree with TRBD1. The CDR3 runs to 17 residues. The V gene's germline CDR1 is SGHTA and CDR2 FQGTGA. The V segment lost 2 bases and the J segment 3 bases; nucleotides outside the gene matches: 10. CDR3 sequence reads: CASSLGTAQMGYNEQFF. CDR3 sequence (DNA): TGTGCCAGCAGCTTAGGGACAGCCCAGATGGGCTACAATGAGCAGTTCTTC. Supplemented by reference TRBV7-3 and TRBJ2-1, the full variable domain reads GAGVSQTPSNKVTEKGKYVELRCDPISGHTALYWYRQSLGQGPEFLIYFQGTGAADDSGLPNDRFFAVRPEGSVSTLKIQRTERGDSAVYLCASSLGTAQMGYNEQFFGPGTRLTVL.

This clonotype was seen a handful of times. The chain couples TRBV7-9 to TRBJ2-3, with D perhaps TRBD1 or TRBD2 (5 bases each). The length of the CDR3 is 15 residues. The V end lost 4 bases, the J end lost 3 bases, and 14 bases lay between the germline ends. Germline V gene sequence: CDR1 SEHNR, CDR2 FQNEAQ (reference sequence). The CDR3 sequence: CASSSAGTDTDTQYF. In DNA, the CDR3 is TGTGCCAGCAGCTCCGCCGGGACGGATACAGATACGCAGTATTTT.

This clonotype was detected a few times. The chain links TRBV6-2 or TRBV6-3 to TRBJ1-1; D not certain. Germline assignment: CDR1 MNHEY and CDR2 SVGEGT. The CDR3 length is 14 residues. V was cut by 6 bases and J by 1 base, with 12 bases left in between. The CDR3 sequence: CASSPTRQNTEAFF. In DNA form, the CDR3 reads TGTGCCAGCAGCCCAACCCGGCAGAACACTGAAGCTTTCTTT.

The CDR3, as DNA: TGTGCCAGCAGTGTTCGGGACATCAACTATGGCTACACCTTC. It yields the protein CASSVRDINYGYTF. The chain employs TRBV25-1 and TRBJ1-2; tentatively, D is TRBD1 (6 bases). Trimming cost V 4 bases and J 2 bases, with 11 bases left between them. Germline V CDR1 and CDR2: MGHDK, SYGVNS. CDR3 length: 14 residues.

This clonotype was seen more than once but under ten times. Written as DNA, the CDR3 is TGCGCCAGCAGCCCCACCGGGACTCAAGCCTCCCCACGAAATTCACCCCTCCACTTT. Residues: CASSPTGTQASPRNSPLHF. This chain connects TRBV5-1 to TRBJ1-6, with a possible D match to TRBD1 (5 bases). CDR1 and CDR2 from the germline V gene are SGHRS and YFSETQ. V was trimmed by 4 bases and J by 7 bases, leaving 27 bases between them. CDR3 length equals 19 residues.

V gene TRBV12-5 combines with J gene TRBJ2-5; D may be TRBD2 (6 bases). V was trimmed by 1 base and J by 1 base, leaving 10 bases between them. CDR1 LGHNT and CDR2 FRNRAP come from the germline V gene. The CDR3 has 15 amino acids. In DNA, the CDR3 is TGTGCTAGTGGTTTGGGCCCCGGGAGCCAAGAGACCCAGTACTTC. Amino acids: CASGLGPGSQETQYF.

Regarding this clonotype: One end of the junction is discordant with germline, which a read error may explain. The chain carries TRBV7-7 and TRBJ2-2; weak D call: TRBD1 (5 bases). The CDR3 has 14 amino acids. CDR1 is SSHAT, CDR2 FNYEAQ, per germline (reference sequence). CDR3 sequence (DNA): TGTGCTAGCAGCTTCTCACGAAGGGGCGGGGAGCTGTTTTTT. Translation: CASSFSRRGGELFF.

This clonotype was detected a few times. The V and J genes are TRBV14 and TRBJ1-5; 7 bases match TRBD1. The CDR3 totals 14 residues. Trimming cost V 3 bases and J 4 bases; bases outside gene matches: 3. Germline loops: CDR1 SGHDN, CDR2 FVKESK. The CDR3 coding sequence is TGTGCCAGCAGCCACCGACAGGGTAATCAGCCCCAGCATTTT. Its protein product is CASSHRQGNQPQHF.

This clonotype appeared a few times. CDR3 sequence reads: CATSGATSGGGEQFF. The CDR3 coding sequence is TGTGCCACCAGTGGGGCCACTAGCGGGGGAGGTGAGCAGTTCTTC. V gene TRBV24-1 combines with J gene TRBJ2-1, with 11 bases that match TRBD2. The germline V gene encodes CDR1 KGHDR and CDR2 SFDVKD. Unmatched junction bases numbered 8, after V lost 5 bases and J lost 9 bases. The CDR3 is made up of 15 amino acids.

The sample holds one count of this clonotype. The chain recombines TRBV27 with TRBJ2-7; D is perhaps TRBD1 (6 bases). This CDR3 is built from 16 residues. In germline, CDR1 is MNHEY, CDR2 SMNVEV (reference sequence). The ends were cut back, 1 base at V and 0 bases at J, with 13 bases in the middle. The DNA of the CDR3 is TGTGCCAGCAGTTTATGGGGCAGGGGCGGCTCCTACGAGCAGTACTTC. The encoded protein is CASSLWGRGGSYEQYF.

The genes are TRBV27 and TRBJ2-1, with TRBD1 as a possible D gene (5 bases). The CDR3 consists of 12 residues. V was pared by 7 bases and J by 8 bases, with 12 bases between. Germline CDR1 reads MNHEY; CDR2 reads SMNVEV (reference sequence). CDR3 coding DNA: TGTGCCAGCAAGTGGGGCGGTCATGAGCAGTTCTTC. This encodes CASKWGGHEQFF.

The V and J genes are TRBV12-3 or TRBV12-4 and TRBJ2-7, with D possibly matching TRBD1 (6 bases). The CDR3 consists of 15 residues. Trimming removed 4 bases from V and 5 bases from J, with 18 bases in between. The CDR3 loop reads CASSSTGIPPDEQYF. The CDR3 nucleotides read TGTGCCAGCAGTTCCACAGGGATCCCCCCTGACGAGCAGTACTTC.

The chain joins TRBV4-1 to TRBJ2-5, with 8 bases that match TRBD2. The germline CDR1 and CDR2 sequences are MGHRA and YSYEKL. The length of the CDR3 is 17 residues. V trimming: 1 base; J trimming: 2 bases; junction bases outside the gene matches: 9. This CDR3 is CASSQVVSGGPQETQYF. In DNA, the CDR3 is TGCGCCAGCAGCCAAGTAGTCAGCGGGGGCCCTCAAGAGACCCAGTACTTC.

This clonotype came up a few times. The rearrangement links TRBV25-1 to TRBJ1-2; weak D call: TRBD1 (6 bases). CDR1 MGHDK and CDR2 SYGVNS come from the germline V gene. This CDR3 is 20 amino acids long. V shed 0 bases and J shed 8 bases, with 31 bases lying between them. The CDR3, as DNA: TGTGCCAGCAGTGAATATGAAAATTTTGGGCTCTACAGGGCCCGGTGCGGCTACACCTTC. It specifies CASSEYENFGLYRARCGYTF.

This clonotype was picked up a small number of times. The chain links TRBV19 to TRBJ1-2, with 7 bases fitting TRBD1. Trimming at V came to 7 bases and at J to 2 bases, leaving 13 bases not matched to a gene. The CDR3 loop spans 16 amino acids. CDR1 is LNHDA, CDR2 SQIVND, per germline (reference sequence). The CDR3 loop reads CASITNPGQPNYGYTF. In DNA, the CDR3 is TGTGCCAGTATTACCAATCCGGGACAGCCAAACTATGGCTACACCTTC.

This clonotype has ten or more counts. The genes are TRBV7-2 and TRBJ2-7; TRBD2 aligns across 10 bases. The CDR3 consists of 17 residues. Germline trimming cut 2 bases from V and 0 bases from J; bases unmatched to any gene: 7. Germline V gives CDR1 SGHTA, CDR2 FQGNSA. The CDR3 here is CASSLREAGGSSYEQYF. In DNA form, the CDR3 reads TGTGCCAGCAGCTTAAGGGAAGCGGGGGGGAGCTCCTACGAGCAGTACTTC.

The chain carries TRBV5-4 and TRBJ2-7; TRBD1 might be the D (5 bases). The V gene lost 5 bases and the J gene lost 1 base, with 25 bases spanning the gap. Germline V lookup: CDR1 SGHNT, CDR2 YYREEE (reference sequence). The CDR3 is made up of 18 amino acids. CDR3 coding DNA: TGTGCCAGCAGTTTGCATGGTAGGCAGGGATCTACGTCCTACGAGCAGTACTTC. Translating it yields CASSLHGRQGSTSYEQYF.

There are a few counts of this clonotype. CDR3 protein: CASRELPTGGGGNTIYF. In DNA form, the CDR3 reads TGTGCCAGCAGGGAACTTCCGACAGGGGGCGGTGGAAACACCATATATTTT. The chain employs TRBV14 and TRBJ1-3; 10 nucleotides match TRBD1. The length of the CDR3 is 17 residues. Germline values: CDR1 SGHDN, CDR2 FVKESK. V gave up 6 bases and J gave up 3 bases; unmatched junction bases: 11.

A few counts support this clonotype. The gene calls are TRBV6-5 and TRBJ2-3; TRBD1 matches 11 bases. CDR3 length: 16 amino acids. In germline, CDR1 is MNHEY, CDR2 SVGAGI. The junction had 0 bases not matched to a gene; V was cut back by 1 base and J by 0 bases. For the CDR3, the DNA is TGTGCCAGCAGTTACTGGACAGGGGGCAGCACAGATACGCAGTATTTT. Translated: CASSYWTGGSTDTQYF.

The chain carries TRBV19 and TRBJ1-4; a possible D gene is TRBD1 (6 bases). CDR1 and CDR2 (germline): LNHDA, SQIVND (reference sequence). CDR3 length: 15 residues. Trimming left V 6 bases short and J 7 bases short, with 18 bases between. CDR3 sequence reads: CASREEVGTPEKLFF. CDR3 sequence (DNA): TGTGCCAGTAGAGAAGAGGTCGGGACACCTGAAAAACTGTTTTTT.

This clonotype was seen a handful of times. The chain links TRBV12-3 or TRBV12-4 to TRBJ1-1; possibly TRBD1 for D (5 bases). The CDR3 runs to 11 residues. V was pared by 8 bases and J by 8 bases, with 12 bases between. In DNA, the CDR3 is TGTGCCAGCTGGCTGGGGGGAGAAGCTTTCTTT. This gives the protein CASWLGGEAFF.

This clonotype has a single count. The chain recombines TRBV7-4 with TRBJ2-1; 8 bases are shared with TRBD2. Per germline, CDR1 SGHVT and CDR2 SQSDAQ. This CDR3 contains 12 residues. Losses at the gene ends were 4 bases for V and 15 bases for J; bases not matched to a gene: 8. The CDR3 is CASSSGLAFLFF. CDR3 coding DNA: TGTGCCAGCAGCTCCGGACTAGCCTTCCTGTTCTTC.